This TCR beta chain was sequenced for a study of blood T cell repertoires in COVID-19. Study context: The study drew acute and convalescent COVID-19 samples from the United States, Italy and Spain. PBMCs, B-cell-depleted T cells, or T cells were the source of the cDNA or gDNA that made up the material.

The CDR3 extends over 14 amino acids. The V and J ends lost 0 bases and 7 bases respectively, with 7 bases between them. Per the germline V gene, CDR1 is SGHAT and CDR2 is FQNNGV. The table came from immunoSEQ multiplex PCR; TCRdb's copy has only in-frame clones and leaves some out. The sample carries fewer than 50,000 clones, 84% recorded once. The receptor comes from a human donor in a cohort sampled during active COVID-19. The material sequenced was peripheral blood. This rearrangement joins TRBV11-2 to TRBJ1-6; D is undetermined. CDR3 residues: CASSLERQNSPLHF. The DNA for the CDR3 is TGTGCCAGCAGCTTAGAAAGACAAAATTCACCCCTCCACTTT.